The 16 T cell receptor beta chains presented below share a single source sample, sequenced in a study of blood T cell repertoires in COVID-19. TCRdb's copy holds only in-frame clones and misses some; the assay was immunoSEQ multiplex PCR. The sample gives 45,000 or so clones, more than 80% of which show up once; over 7% is in the top ten. Sequencing was carried out using peripheral blood. The receptors shown here come from a man older than 75 in a cohort sampled during active COVID-19.

The V gene is TRBV5-1, the J gene TRBJ1-1; perhaps TRBD1 as D (6 bases). V gave up 0 bases and J gave up 7 bases, with 13 bases separating them. The CDR3 is 14 amino acids. Per the germline V gene, CDR1 is SGHRS and CDR2 is YFSETQ. The CDR3 DNA is TGCGCCAGCAGCTTGGCCGGGACAAGCTATGAAGCTTTCTTT. Amino acid sequence: CASSLAGTSYEAFF. Drawing the rest from reference TRBV5-1 and TRBJ1-1, the complete variable domain is KAGVTQTPRYLIKTRGQQVTLSCSPISGHRSVSWYQQTPGQGLQFLFEYFSETQRNKGNFPGRFSGRQFSNSRSEMNVSTLELGDSALYLCASSLAGTSYEAFFGQGTRLTVV.

The chain couples TRBV3-1 (or the pseudogene TRBV3-2) to TRBJ1-6; TRBD1 matches at 9 bases. J was trimmed by 7 bases and V by 3 bases; bases with no gene match: 1. This CDR3 contains 14 residues. Per germline, CDR1 LGHDT and CDR2 YNNKEL (reference sequence). The CDR3 protein is CASSHTGGNSPLHF. The CDR3 DNA sequence: TGTGCCAGCAGCCACACAGGGGGCAATTCACCCCTCCACTTT.

Only a few counts were recorded for this clone. The chain has TRBV3-1 (or the pseudogene TRBV3-2) and TRBJ1-1, with D possibly being TRBD1 (5 bases). CDR3 length: 13 amino acids. Germline CDR1 is LGHDT and CDR2 is YNNKEL (reference sequence). Trimming shortened V by 3 bases and J by 5 bases, and 10 bases separated the two germline ends. The CDR3 loop reads CASSQEGITEAFF. The CDR3 region has the DNA TGTGCCAGCAGCCAGGAGGGGATAACTGAAGCTTTCTTT.

The CDR3 is CATSDTGTGGVDTQYF. The DNA for the CDR3 is TGTGCCACCAGTGATACCGGGACAGGGGGCGTAGATACGCAGTATTTT. This sequence joins TRBV24-1 and TRBJ2-3, with 12 bases fitting TRBD1. J was trimmed by 5 bases and V by 3 bases; bases with no gene match: 5. CDR3 length equals 16 residues. Germline V CDR1 and CDR2: KGHDR, SFDVKD.

The genes are TRBV27 and TRBJ2-7; a possible D gene is TRBD1 (6 bases). Germline loops: CDR1 MNHEY, CDR2 SMNVEV (reference sequence). This CDR3 contains 15 residues. Trimming took 5 bases from V and 3 from J, leaving 17 bases between them. This chain's CDR3 is CASSPERGMGYEQYF. CDR3 DNA sequence: TGTGCCAGCAGTCCTGAGAGGGGGATGGGCTACGAGCAGTACTTC.

This chain uses TRBV27 with TRBJ2-2, with 10 nucleotides matching TRBD2. The V gene's germline CDR1 is MNHEY and CDR2 SMNVEV (reference sequence). Unmatched junction bases numbered 3, after V lost 5 bases and J lost 3 bases. There are 15 residues in the CDR3. The chain's CDR3 is CASSNSGRYTGELFF. CDR3 nucleotides: TGTGCCAGCAGTAATAGCGGGAGGTACACCGGGGAGCTGTTTTTT.

This chain links TRBV5-5 with TRBJ2-5; 7 bases are a match to TRBD1. In germline, CDR1 is SGHKS, CDR2 YYEKEE (reference sequence). The CDR3 has 16 residues. The J segment lost 5 bases and the V segment lost 3 bases, leaving 13 bases of the junction unmatched. The CDR3 protein is CASSSIPQQGRETQYF. DNA of the CDR3: TGTGCCAGCAGCTCAATTCCTCAACAGGGGCGGGAGACCCAGTACTTC.

The chain employs TRBV30 and TRBJ2-7; 7 bases fit TRBD1. CDR1 and CDR2 from the germline V gene are GTSNPN and SVGIG (reference sequence). The CDR3 totals 13 residues. Trimming removed 3 bases from V and 12 bases from J; junction bases left unmatched: 14. The CDR3 DNA reads as TGTGCCTGGAGCCGGGACAGACCCCTGGAAGGGTACTTC. Translated: CAWSRDRPLEGYF.

The chain combines TRBV11-1 with TRBJ1-5; D is uncertain. V was trimmed by 1 base and J by 7 bases, leaving 14 bases between them. Germline V gives CDR1 SGHAT, CDR2 FQDESV (reference sequence). The CDR3 is 15 amino acids. Here the CDR3 DNA reads TGTGCCAGCAGCTTAGGCGGGCCCCAATCACAGCCCCAGCATTTT. Its translation: CASSLGGPQSQPQHF.

The chain employs TRBV4-3 and TRBJ1-6; TRBD1 matches at 11 bases. The trim removed 0 bases at V and 7 bases at J, leaving 2 bases unmatched. Germline-derived CDR1 and CDR2 are LGHNA and YSLEER. This CDR3 is 16 amino acids long. The CDR3 nucleotides are TGCGCCAGCAGCCAAGAGGGGGACAGGGGGAATTCACCCCTCCACTTT. Its protein product is CASSQEGDRGNSPLHF.

The chain employs TRBV28 and TRBJ1-5, with a weak D call TRBD1 (5 bases). The V and J ends lost 6 bases and 0 bases respectively, with 12 bases between them. Germline V gene lookup returns CDR1 MDHEN and CDR2 SYDVKM. The length of the CDR3 is 15 residues. DNA for the CDR3: TGTGCCAGCAGGAAGGGGATGCCTAGCAATCAGCCCCAGCATTTT. It specifies CASRKGMPSNQPQHF.

The chain's CDR3 is CASSRAGAKNYGYTF. The CDR3 DNA reads TGTGCCAGCAGCAGAGCAGGGGCAAAAAACTATGGCTACACCTTC. The chain has TRBV28 and TRBJ1-2; D may be TRBD1 (6 bases). The germline V and J ends were trimmed by 6 bases and 2 bases, with 16 bases remaining between them. Per the germline V gene, CDR1 is MDHEN and CDR2 is SYDVKM. The CDR3 consists of 15 residues.

The chain combines TRBV15 with TRBJ2-1; D may be TRBD1 or TRBD2 (7 bases each). Between the trimmed V and J ends, which lost 7 bases and 7 bases, there was a span of 14 bases. The CDR3 is 13 residues long. Per germline, CDR1 LNHNV and CDR2 YYDKDF (reference sequence). The CDR3, as DNA: TGTGCCACCACCAGGGGGGGGTCAAATGAGCAGTTCTTC. Protein sequence: CATTRGGSNEQFF.

The chain's CDR3 is CASSPRGGVKTQYF. In nucleotides, the CDR3 is TGTGCCAGTAGTCCCCGGGGGGGGGTAAAGACCCAGTACTTC. The J gene is TRBJ2-5, the V gene TRBV19, with 8 bases lining up with TRBD2. CDR1 is LNHDA and CDR2 is SQIVND in the germline V gene (reference sequence). This CDR3 has 14 residues. V was clipped by 5 bases and J by 6 bases; unmatched bases: 8.

The V and J genes are TRBV18 and TRBJ1-1; 12 bases map to TRBD1. Per germline, CDR1 KGHSH and CDR2 LQKENI. The V and J ends lost 5 bases and 6 bases, in that order; junction bases with no gene match: 13. The CDR3 sequence is 17 residues long. The CDR3 sequence is CASSSLPTGTGGAEAFF. The CDR3 nucleotides read TGTGCCAGCTCATCACTACCTACCGGGACAGGGGGCGCTGAAGCTTTCTTT. The full variable domain, completed using reference TRBV18 and TRBJ1-1, is NAGVMQNPRHLVRRRGQEARLRCSPMKGHSHVYWYRQLPEEGLKFMVYLQKENIIDESGMPKERFSAEFPKEGPSILRIQQVVRGDSAAYFCASSSLPTGTGGAEAFFGQGTRLTVV.

This clone appeared once. This chain uses TRBV5-6 with TRBJ2-3, with no clear D. V lost 0 bases and J 6 bases, leaving 5 bases between the germline ends. The germline V gene has CDR1 SGHDT and CDR2 YYEEEE. The CDR3 runs 12 residues. CDR3 loop: CASSLDRDTQYF. For the CDR3, the DNA is TGTGCCAGCAGCTTGGATCGGGATACGCAGTATTTT.